Given below is one TCR beta chain in context. Its specificity is unknown. This sample is drawn from a study of T-cell memory formation after mild COVID-19. Study-level background: Across donors, TCR clusters were largely donor specific.

Findings and caveats of the study: A subset of responding clones appeared in pre-infection memory, suggesting cross-reactive memory joined. The study found balanced CD4/CD8 in clones contracting day 15 to 85 and a CD4+ lean in later expanders.

The V end lost 0 bases, the J end lost 8 bases, and 18 bases lay between the germline ends. There are 16 residues in the CDR3. Germline CDR1 and CDR2: SGHRS and YFSETQ. TCRdb reprocessed the 5' RACE reads via MiXCR and lists one record per CDR3 protein. The top ten clones hold around 3.4% of a sample with 200,000 or so distinct CDR3 sequences, around 8.8% of them seen once. The chain couples TRBV5-1 to TRBJ2-1; tentative D call: TRBD2 (6 bases). Specimen: PBMCs or a T cell subset sorted from them (not recorded which). This TCR derives from a man younger than 35 who had mild COVID-19 (a few samples of this study predate the infection). Cell type and time point are not known. CDR3 nucleotide sequence: TGCGCCAGCAGCTTGGCCCCATTACCACTAGCTCATGAGCAGTTCTTC. It codes for CASSLAPLPLAHEQFF.